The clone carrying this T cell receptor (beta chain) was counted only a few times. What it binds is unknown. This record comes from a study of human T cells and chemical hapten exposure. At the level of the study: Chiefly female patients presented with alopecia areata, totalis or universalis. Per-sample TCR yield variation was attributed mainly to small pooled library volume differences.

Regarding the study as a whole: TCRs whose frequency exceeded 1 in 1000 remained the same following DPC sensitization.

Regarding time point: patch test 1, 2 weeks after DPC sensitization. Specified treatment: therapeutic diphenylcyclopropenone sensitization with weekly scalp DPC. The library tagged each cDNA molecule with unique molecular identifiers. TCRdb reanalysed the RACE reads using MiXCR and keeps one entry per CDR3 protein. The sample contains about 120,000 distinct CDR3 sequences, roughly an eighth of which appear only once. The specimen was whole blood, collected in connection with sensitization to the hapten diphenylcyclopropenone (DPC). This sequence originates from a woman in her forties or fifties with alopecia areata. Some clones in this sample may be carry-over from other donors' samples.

The CDR3 DNA sequence: TGTGCCAGCCGTGGAGCAGCCTACGAGCAGTACTTC. This translates into CASRGAAYEQYF. The chain uses TRBV28 and TRBJ2-7, with unresolved D. Trimming cost V 8 bases and J 2 bases, with 10 bases left between them. Germline CDR1 is MDHEN and CDR2 is SYDVKM. The CDR3 runs 12 residues.